Listed below are T cell receptor beta chains from one sample, sequenced in a study of T cells in Graves' hyperthyroidism and ophthalmopathy. TCRdb used MiXCR to reprocess the multiplex PCR reads, holding one entry per CDR3 protein. The sample holds some 370,000 distinct CDR3 sequences, roughly 15% seen once. Sequenced sample: blood. These TCRs come from a woman aged 25 to 45 with Graves' hyperthyroidism that later progressed to Graves' ophthalmopathy. Both conserved end residues are part of each CDR3. Fields, in order: clone size, V gene, D gene, J gene, CDR3 DNA, CDR3 protein. A D gene is named only where the DNA matches it firmly. Clone sizes are given selectively: once, few, many, or a class where the clone is expanded.

>few|TRBV6-1|TRBD1|TRBJ1-2
TGTGCCAGCAGTGGGGGACAGGGCTATGGCTACACCTTC
CASSGGQGYGYTF
>many|TRBV2|NA|TRBJ1-4
TGTGCCAGCAGTGGACAGGTAGCAACTAATGAAAAACTGTTTTTT
CASSGQVATNEKLFF
>many|TRBV18|TRBD2|TRBJ2-5
TGTGCCAGCTCCGATTGGGGACTAAAGGGATTCGAGACCCAGTACTTC
CASSDWGLKGFETQYF
>many|TRBV28|NA|TRBJ2-2
TGTGCCAGCAGGCGGGACCTCGACACCGGGGAGCTGTTTTTT
CASRRDLDTGELFF
>many|TRBV20-1|TRBD1|TRBJ1-2
TGCAGTGCTAGAGACGCTGAGGGACAGGGGTTACTGAATGGCTACACCTTC
CSARDAEGQGLLNGYTF
>many|TRBV20-1|NA|TRBJ1-2
TGCAGTGCAAGGGGGGGTGCTGAACATAACTATGGCTACACCTTC
CSARGGAEHNYGYTF
>NA|TRBV6-5|NA|TRBJ1-5
TGTGCCAGCAGTTACTTATCCAGCAATCAGCCCCAGCATTTT
CASSYLSSNQPQHF
>many|TRBV20-1|TRBD2|TRBJ2-3
TGCAGTGCCCGGACTAGCGGGGGGGTCACAGATACGCAGTATTTT
CSARTSGGVTDTQYF
>few|TRBV7-9|NA|TRBJ2-4
TGTGCCAGCAGCTTGCTTCTCACAGGTTCGACCAACATTCAGTACTTC
CASSLLLTGSTNIQYF
>NA|TRBV3-1|NA|TRBJ2-3
TGTGCCAGCAGCCAAGGAGTTCGTTTGCGGGGGCCGGGAGATACGCAGTATTTT
CASSQGVRLRGPGDTQYF
>many|TRBV5-1|NA|TRBJ1-1
TGCGCCAGCAGCTTTTATGTTGTAGACGGAGGGTACACTGAAGCTTTCTTT
CASSFYVVDGGYTEAFF
>few|TRBV20-1|NA|TRBJ2-5
TGCAGTGCTATCGCCCCTGGGGGCCAAGAGACCCAGTACTTC
CSAIAPGGQETQYF
>many|TRBV5-1|NA|TRBJ1-2
TGCGCCAGCAGCTTGGCCCCCGACAGGACCTATGGCTACACCTTC
CASSLAPDRTYGYTF
>many|TRBV29-1|TRBD2|TRBJ2-1
TGCAGCGTCCGGACTAGCGGGGGGAATGAGCAGTTCTTC
CSVRTSGGNEQFF
>many|TRBV12-3/TRBV12-4|NA|TRBJ1-3
TGTGCCAGCAGTTGGGGGCTCAACTCTGGAAACACCATATATTTT
CASSWGLNSGNTIYF
>many|TRBV2|TRBD2|TRBJ2-7
TGTGCCAGCAGTGAGGCGACTAGCGGGAGAGCCGAGCAGTACTTC
CASSEATSGRAEQYF
>NA|TRBV12-3/TRBV12-4|NA|TRBJ1-2
TGTGCCAGCAGTCCGGGACCCGGGGGCTACACCTTC
CASSPGPGGYTF
>once|TRBV5-1|NA|TRBJ2-2
TGCGCCAGCAGCTTGTGGACAGCGAACACCGGGGAGCTGTTTTTT
CASSLWTANTGELFF
>many|TRBV19|TRBD2|TRBJ2-5
TGTGCCAGTAGTCCCGGGACCCGGGGGGTTGAGACCCAGTACTTC
CASSPGTRGVETQYF
>once|TRBV2|NA|TRBJ1-4
TGTGCCAGCAGGTTTCAGGAAAAACTGTTTTTT
CASRFQEKLFF
>many|TRBV6-2/TRBV6-3|TRBD1|TRBJ1-1
TGTGCCAGCAGTTACCCCGGACAGGTCACGTTCACTGAAGCTTTCTTT
CASSYPGQVTFTEAFF
>few|TRBV7-8|NA|TRBJ1-1
TGTGCCAGCAGCGGACCCCTACCAGGCGGGGGAACTGAAGCTTTCTTT
CASSGPLPGGGTEAFF